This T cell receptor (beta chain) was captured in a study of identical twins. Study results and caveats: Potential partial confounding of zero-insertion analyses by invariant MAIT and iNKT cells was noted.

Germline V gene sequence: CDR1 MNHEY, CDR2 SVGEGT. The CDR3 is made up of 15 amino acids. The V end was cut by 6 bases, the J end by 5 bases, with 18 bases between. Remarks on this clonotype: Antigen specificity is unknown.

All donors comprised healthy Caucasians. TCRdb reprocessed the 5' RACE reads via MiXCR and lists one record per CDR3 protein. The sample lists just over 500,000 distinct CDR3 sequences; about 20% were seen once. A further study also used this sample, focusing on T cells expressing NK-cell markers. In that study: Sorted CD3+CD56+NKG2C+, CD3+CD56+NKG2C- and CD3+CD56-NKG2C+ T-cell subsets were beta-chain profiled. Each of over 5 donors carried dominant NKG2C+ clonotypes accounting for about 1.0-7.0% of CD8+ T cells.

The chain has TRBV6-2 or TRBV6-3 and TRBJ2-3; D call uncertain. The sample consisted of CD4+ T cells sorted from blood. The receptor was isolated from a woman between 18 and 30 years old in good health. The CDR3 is CASSPPPARIDTQYF. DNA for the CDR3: TGTGCCAGCAGCCCTCCACCCGCACGGATAGATACGCAGTATTTT.